In its sample, the clone carrying this T cell receptor beta chain was seen a few times. V was clipped by 4 bases and J by 5 bases; unmatched bases: 8. CDR3 length: 15 residues. Germline CDR1 and CDR2: MNHNS and SASEGT. This sample is part of a study of blood T cells in healthy people across ages. It was with a sample-barcoded 5' primer and a J-beta primer mix that a second PCR of about 6 to 12 cycles was run. A single record per CDR3 protein comes from TCRdb applying MiXCR to the 5' RACE reads. The sample consists of 1,100,000 or so distinct CDR3 sequences, 40% to 45% of them appearing once. The genes are TRBV6-1 and TRBJ2-1, with TRBD2 matching 7 bases. Sequenced sample: blood. This clonotype was sampled from a woman aged 55-69 years in good health. CDR3 sequence: CASSARDYPNNEQFF. CDR3 sequence (DNA): TGTGCCAGCAGTGCCCGGGACTACCCCAACAATGAGCAGTTCTTC.